The present entry profiles one T cell receptor beta chain with its context. The data are from a study of T cell changes during pregnancy in multiple sclerosis. Profiling relied on immunoSEQ multiplex PCR, and the TCRdb table lists in-frame clones only, not all of them. The table shows more than 30,000 clones, with nearly 90% occurring only once. This TCR was sampled from a female donor in good health, enrolled as a control in a pregnancy study. The specimen comprised CD4+ T cells from peripheral blood mononuclear cells, sampled in the third trimester of pregnancy.

CDR3: CASSPIRTPQETQYF. CDR3 nucleotides: TGTGCCAGCAGCCCAATACGGACTCCCCAGGAGACCCAGTACTTC. V and J are TRBV7-6 and TRBJ2-5; TRBD2 is a possible D gene (5 bases). The CDR3 loop spans 15 amino acids. Germline loops: CDR1 SGHVS, CDR2 FNYEAQ. V was pared by 5 bases and J by 5 bases, with 18 bases between.